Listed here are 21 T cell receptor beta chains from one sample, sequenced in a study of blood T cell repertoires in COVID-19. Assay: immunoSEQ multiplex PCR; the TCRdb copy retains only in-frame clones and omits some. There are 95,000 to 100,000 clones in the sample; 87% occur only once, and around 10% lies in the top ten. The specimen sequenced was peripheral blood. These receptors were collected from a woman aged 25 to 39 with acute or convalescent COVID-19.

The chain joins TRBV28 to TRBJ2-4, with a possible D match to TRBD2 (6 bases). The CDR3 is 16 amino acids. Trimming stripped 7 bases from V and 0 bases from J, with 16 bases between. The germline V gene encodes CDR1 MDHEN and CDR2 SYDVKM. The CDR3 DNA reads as TGTGCCAGCAAGGAGGGGTCAAGAGGAGCCAAAAACATTCAGTACTTC. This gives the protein CASKEGSRGAKNIQYF. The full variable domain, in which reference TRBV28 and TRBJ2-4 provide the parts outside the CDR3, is DVKVTQSSRYLVKRTGEKVFLECVQDMDHENMFWYRQDPGLGLRLIYFSYDVKMKEKGDIPEGYSVSREKKERFSLILESASTNQTSMYLCASKEGSRGAKNIQYFGAGTRLSVL.

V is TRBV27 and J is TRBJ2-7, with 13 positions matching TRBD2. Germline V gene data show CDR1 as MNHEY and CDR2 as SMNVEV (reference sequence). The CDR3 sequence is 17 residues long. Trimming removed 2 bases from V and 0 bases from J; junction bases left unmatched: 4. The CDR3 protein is CASSLTGTSGASYEQYF. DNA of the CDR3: TGTGCCAGCAGTTTAACCGGGACTAGCGGGGCCTCCTACGAGCAGTACTTC.

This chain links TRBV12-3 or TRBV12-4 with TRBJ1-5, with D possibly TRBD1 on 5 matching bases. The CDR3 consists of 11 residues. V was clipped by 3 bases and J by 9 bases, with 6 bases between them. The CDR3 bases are TGTGCCAGCAGTTTGGGGGGGCCCCAGCATTTT. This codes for CASSLGGPQHF.

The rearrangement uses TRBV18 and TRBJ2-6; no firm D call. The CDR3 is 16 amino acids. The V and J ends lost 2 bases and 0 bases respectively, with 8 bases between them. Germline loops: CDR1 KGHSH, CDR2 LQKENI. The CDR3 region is CASSPLQTSGANVLTF. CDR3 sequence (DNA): TGTGCCAGCTCACCATTACAGACCTCTGGGGCCAACGTCCTGACTTTC.

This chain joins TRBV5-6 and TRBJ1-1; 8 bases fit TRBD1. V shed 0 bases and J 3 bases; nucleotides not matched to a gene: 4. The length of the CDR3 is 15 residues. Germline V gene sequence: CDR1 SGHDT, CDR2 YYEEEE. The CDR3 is CASSLAGTGYTEAFF. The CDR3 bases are TGTGCCAGCAGCTTGGCCGGGACAGGTTACACTGAAGCTTTCTTT.

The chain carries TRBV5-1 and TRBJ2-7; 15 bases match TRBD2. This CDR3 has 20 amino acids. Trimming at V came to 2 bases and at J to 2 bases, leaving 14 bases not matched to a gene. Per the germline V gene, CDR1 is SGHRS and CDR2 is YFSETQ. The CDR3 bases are TGCGCCAGCAGCTTAGCCCCCCCGGGACTAGCGGGGGGCTATCCCTACGAGCAGTACTTC. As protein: CASSLAPPGLAGGYPYEQYF.

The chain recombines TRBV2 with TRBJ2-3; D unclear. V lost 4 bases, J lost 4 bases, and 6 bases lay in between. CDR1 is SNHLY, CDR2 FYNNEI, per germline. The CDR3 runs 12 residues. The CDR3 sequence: CASSVGADTQYF. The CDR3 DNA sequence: TGTGCCAGCAGTGTCGGTGCAGATACGCAGTATTTT.

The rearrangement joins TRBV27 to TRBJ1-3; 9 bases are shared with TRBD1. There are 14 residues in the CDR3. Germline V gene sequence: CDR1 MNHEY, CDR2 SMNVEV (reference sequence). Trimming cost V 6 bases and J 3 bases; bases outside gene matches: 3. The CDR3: CASRGTGIGNTIYF. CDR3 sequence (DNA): TGTGCCAGCAGGGGGACAGGGATTGGAAACACCATATATTTT.

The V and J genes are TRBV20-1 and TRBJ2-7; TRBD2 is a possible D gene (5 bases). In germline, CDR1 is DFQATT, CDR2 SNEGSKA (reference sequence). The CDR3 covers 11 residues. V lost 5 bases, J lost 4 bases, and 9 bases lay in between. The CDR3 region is CSALLGYEQYF. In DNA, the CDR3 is TGCAGTGCTCTACTAGGTTACGAGCAGTACTTC.

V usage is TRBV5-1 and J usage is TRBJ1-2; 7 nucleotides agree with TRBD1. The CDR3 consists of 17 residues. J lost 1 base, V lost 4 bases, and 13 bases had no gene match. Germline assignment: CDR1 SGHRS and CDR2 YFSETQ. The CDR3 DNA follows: TGCGCCAGCAGCGTTTCGCCGGGGCAGGGGGTTAACTATGGCTACACCTTC. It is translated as CASSVSPGQGVNYGYTF.

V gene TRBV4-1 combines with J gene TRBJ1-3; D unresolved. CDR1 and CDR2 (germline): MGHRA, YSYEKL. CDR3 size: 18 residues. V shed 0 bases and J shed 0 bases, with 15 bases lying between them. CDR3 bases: TGCGCCAGCAGCCAAGAAAAAGGAAGCGGAGGCTCTGGAAACACCATATATTTT. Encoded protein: CASSQEKGSGGSGNTIYF.

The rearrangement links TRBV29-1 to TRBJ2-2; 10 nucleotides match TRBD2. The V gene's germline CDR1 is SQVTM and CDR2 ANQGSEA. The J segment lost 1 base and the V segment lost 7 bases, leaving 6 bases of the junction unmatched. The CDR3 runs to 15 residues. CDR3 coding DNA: TGCAGCGCCGGGAGACTAGCGGGGAACACCGGGGAGCTGTTTTTT. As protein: CSAGRLAGNTGELFF.

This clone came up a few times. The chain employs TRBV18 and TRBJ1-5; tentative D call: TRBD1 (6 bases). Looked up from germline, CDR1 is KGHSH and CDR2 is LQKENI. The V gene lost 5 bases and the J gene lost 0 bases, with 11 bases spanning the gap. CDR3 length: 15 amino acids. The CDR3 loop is CASSTGQISNQPQHF. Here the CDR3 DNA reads TGTGCCAGCTCAACCGGACAGATTAGCAATCAGCCCCAGCATTTT. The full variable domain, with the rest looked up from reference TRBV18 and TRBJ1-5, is NAGVMQNPRHLVRRRGQEARLRCSPMKGHSHVYWYRQLPEEGLKFMVYLQKENIIDESGMPKERFSAEFPKEGPSILRIQQVVRGDSAAYFCASSTGQISNQPQHFGDGTRLSIL.

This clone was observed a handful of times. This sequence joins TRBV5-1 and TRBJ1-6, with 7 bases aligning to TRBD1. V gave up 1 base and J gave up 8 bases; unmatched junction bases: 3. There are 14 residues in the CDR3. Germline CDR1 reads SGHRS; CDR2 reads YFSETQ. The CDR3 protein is CASSLIGGDSPLHF. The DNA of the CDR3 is TGCGCCAGCAGCTTGATAGGGGGCGATTCACCCCTCCACTTT.

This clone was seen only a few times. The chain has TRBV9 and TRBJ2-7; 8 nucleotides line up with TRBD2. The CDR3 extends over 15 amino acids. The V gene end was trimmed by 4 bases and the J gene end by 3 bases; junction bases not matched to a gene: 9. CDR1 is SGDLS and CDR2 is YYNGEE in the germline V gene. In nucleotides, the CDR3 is TGTGCCAGCAGCTTTTCGACTAGCGAGATCTACGAGCAGTACTTC. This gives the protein CASSFSTSEIYEQYF.

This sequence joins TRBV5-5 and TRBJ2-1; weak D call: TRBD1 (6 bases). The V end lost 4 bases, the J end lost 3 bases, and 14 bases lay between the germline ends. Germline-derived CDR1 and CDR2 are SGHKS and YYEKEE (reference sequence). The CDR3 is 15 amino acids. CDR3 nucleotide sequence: TGTGCCAGCAGCGTAACAGGGTCGGGCTACAATGAGCAGTTCTTC. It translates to CASSVTGSGYNEQFF.

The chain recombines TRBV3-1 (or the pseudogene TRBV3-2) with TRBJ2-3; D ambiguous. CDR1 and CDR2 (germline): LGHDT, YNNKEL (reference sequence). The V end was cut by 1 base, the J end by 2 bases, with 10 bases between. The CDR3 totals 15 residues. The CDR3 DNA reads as TGTGCCAGCAGCCAAGGTACCTACCCCACAGATACGCAGTATTTT. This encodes CASSQGTYPTDTQYF.

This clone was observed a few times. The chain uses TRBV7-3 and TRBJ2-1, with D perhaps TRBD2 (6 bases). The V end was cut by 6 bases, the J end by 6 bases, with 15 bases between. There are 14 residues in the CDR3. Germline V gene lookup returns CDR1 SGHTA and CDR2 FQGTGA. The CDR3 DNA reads TGTGCCAGCAGTTATAGCCGGGACTCCAATGAGCAGTTCTTC. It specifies CASSYSRDSNEQFF.

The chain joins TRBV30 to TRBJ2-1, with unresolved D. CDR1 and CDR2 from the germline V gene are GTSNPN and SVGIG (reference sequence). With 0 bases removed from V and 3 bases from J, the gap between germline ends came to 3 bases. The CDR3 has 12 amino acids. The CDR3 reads CAWSVLYNEQFF. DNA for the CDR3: TGTGCCTGGAGTGTTCTCTACAATGAGCAGTTCTTC.

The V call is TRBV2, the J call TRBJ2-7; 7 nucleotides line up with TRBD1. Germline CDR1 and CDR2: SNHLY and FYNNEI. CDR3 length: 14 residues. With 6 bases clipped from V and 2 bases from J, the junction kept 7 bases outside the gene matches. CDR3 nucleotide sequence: TGTGCCAGCAGGCAGGGGGAAGGGACCTACGAGCAGTACTTC. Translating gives CASRQGEGTYEQYF.

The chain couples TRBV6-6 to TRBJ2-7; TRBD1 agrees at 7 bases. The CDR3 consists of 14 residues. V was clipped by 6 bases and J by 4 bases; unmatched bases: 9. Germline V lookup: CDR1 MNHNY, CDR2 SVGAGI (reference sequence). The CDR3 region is CASRAGTDGYEQYF. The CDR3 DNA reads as TGTGCCAGCAGGGCCGGGACAGATGGATACGAGCAGTACTTC.